The source of this T cell receptor beta chain is a study of CD8 T cells in Susac syndrome. Across the whole study: Treatment at blood withdrawal was none, corticosteroids, or intravenous immunoglobulin alone in Susac syndrome patients.

The CDR3 contains 14 residues. The germline gives CDR1 LGHDT, CDR2 YNNKEL (reference sequence). V lost 1 base and J 3 bases, leaving 10 bases between the germline ends. It was with random hexamers that roughly 0.45 to 1 ug RNA was reverse transcribed. Amplification of TCR beta CDR3 by immunoSEQ multiplex PCR spanned 54 Vbeta and 13 Jbeta. TCRdb processed the immunoSEQ multiplex PCR reads anew with MiXCR; each CDR3 protein has one entry. The sample shows roughly 130,000 distinct CDR3 sequences, about 94% of them seen only once. Sequencing targeted TCR beta in blood CD8+ and CD4+ T cells. The J gene is TRBJ2-7, the V gene TRBV3-1; unclear D gene. This TCR was sampled from a human donor with Susac syndrome. The sample taken for sequencing was CD8+ T cells from PBMCs. This CDR3 is CASSQAPEFYEQYF. The CDR3 DNA is TGTGCCAGCAGCCAAGCACCCGAATTCTACGAGCAGTACTTC.